Each of the 20 T cell receptor beta chains below was sequenced from the same sample in a study of identical twins. Each CDR3 protein gets one entry after TCRdb re-called the 5' RACE reads with MiXCR. This sample has about 890,000 distinct CDR3 sequences; roughly an eighth occur once, and the top ten carry about 1.5%. Another study also made use of these data, one on yellow fever vaccine responses in identical twins.

Specimen: PBMCs. The source of these receptors is a woman under 30 in good health.

A few counts support this clonotype. The germline gene is not matched at one end of the junction; a read error may be the cause. The V gene is TRBV28, the J gene TRBJ2-2; TRBD2 agrees at 14 bases. Germline loops: CDR1 MDHEN, CDR2 SYDVKM. This CDR3 has 15 amino acids. CDR3 bases: TGTGCCAGCAGTGGACTAGCGGGAGGAACCGGGGAGCCGTTTTTT. It codes for CASSGLAGGTGEPFF.

CDR3 sequence (DNA): TGTGCCAGCAGTTTTAGCCTAGCAAGAGAGACCCAGTACTTC. This encodes CASSFSLARETQYF. This chain connects TRBV12-3 or TRBV12-4 to TRBJ2-5; maybe TRBD2 (5 bases). The V end was cut by 3 bases, the J end by 4 bases, with 12 bases between. This CDR3 comprises 14 residues.

This clonotype was seen a handful of times. The CDR3 nucleotides are TGTGCCAGCAGTATCCCCCGGCTCCTGACTGAAGCTTTCTTT. As protein: CASSIPRLLTEAFF. The chain carries TRBV28 and TRBJ1-1; D gene unclear. This CDR3 comprises 14 residues. The V end was cut by 5 bases, the J end by 5 bases, with 15 bases between. The germline CDR1 and CDR2 sequences are MDHEN and SYDVKM.

The table lists this clonotype with a few counts. The chain has TRBV28 and TRBJ2-5, with 8 bases identical to TRBD1. Trimming at V came to 5 bases and at J to 4 bases, leaving 9 bases not matched to a gene. CDR1 and CDR2 from the germline V gene are MDHEN and SYDVKM. The CDR3 has 15 residues. CDR3 nucleotide sequence: TGTGCCAGCAGTGGGACAGGTCGGCGGCGAGAGACCCAGTACTTC. Translation gives CASSGTGRRRETQYF.

This clonotype was seen once. V usage is TRBV27 and J usage is TRBJ2-2; D is unresolved. Germline values: CDR1 MNHEY, CDR2 SMNVEV (reference sequence). This CDR3 comprises 15 residues. The V and J ends lost 6 bases and 1 base respectively, with 12 bases between them. The CDR3 loop reads CASSIRAGNTGELFF. DNA for the CDR3: TGTGCCAGCAGCATCCGAGCAGGGAACACCGGGGAGCTGTTTTTT.

The genes are TRBV7-3 and TRBJ2-3; D gene uncertain. CDR1 and CDR2 (germline): SGHTA, FQGTGA. V dropped 2 bases and J dropped 6 bases, with 12 bases sitting between them. This CDR3 has 14 residues. The CDR3 bases are TGTGCCAGCAGCTTAGGGGTGCCCGGGGATACGCAGTATTTT. Protein sequence: CASSLGVPGDTQYF.

The rearrangement uses TRBV20-1 and TRBJ2-7, with no clear D. This CDR3 spans 12 amino acids. CDR1 is DFQATT, CDR2 SNEGSKA, per germline (reference sequence). V gave up 6 bases and J gave up 2 bases, with 11 bases separating them. The CDR3 spells CSAIRKTYEQYV. CDR3 in DNA: TGCAGTGCCATCAGGAAAACCTACGAGCAGTACGTC.

This clonotype was recorded many times. The chain employs TRBV7-8 and TRBJ2-3, with D tentatively TRBD1 (6 bases). The CDR3 spans 16 residues. V was shortened by 5 bases and J by 0 bases, with 15 bases between the two germline ends. Germline V gives CDR1 SGHVS, CDR2 FQNEAQ. The CDR3 DNA reads TGTGCCAGCAGCGCCCACAGGGACACTAGCACAGATACGCAGTATTTT. Amino acids: CASSAHRDTSTDTQYF.

The sample holds many counts of this clonotype. The V call is TRBV29-1, the J call TRBJ2-5; 9 positions agree with TRBD2. The V gene's germline CDR1 is SQVTM and CDR2 ANQGSEA. The trim removed 4 bases at V and 3 bases at J, leaving 3 bases unmatched. The CDR3 totals 13 residues. CDR3 DNA sequence: TGCAGCGTTGCCCCTAGCGGGAAAGAGACCCAGTACTTC. This encodes CSVAPSGKETQYF.

In this sample, this clonotype turned up a few times. The chain carries TRBV11-2 and TRBJ2-1; D is undetermined. Germline V lookup: CDR1 SGHAT, CDR2 FQNNGV. Trimming cost V 4 bases and J 9 bases, with 16 bases left between them. The CDR3 spans 14 residues. The CDR3 sequence: CASSSPPYNSEQFF. The CDR3 region has the DNA TGTGCCAGCAGCTCCCCCCCCTACAATAGTGAGCAGTTCTTC.

The gene calls are TRBV7-9 and TRBJ2-1; TRBD1 agrees at 9 bases. After removal of 6 bases from V and 1 base from J, the junction contained 7 bases not matched to a gene. Germline CDR1 reads SEHNR; CDR2 reads FQNEAQ (reference sequence). The CDR3 sequence is 16 residues long. The CDR3 coding sequence is TGTGCCAGCAGTATAACAGGGGGCTTATCCTACAATGAGCAGTTCTTC. Its protein product is CASSITGGLSYNEQFF. Filled out from reference TRBV7-9 and TRBJ2-1, the complete variable domain reads DTGVSQNPRHKITKRGQNVTFRCDPISEHNRLYWYRQTLGQGPEFLTYFQNEAQLEKSRLLSDRFSAERPKGSFSTLEIQRTEQGDSAMYLCASSITGGLSYNEQFFGPGTRLTVL.

The rearrangement uses TRBV20-1 and TRBJ2-3; D is ambiguous. In germline, CDR1 is DFQATT, CDR2 SNEGSKA (reference sequence). This CDR3 spans 15 amino acids. With 0 bases removed from V and 4 bases from J, the gap between germline ends came to 14 bases. CDR3 residues: CSAREDVIHADTQYF. The CDR3 DNA follows: TGCAGTGCTAGAGAGGATGTCATACACGCAGATACGCAGTATTTT.

The chain carries TRBV7-2 and TRBJ1-5; 7 bases agree with TRBD1. From germline, CDR1 is SGHTA and CDR2 FQGNSA. The V segment lost 5 bases and the J segment 6 bases; nucleotides outside the gene matches: 7. This CDR3 comprises 14 residues. Here the CDR3 reads CASSQGGLGQPQHF. The CDR3 nucleotides read TGTGCCAGCAGCCAAGGGGGCTTGGGTCAGCCCCAGCATTTT.

This clonotype was detected only a few times. V is TRBV2 and J is TRBJ2-1, with D unresolved. V lost 6 bases to trimming and J lost 10 bases, with 16 bases between them. From germline, CDR1 is SNHLY and CDR2 FYNNEI. CDR3 length: 13 residues. CDR3 region: CASRVDLIGEQFF. CDR3 DNA: TGTGCCAGCAGGGTGGACCTAATAGGAGAGCAGTTCTTC.

J is TRBJ2-4 and V is TRBV5-1; D may be TRBD2 (5 bases). The CDR3 is 13 residues long. Germline CDR1 SGHRS, CDR2 YFSETQ. Trimming removed 4 bases from V and 8 bases from J, with 13 bases in between. The CDR3 here is CASSSGRSDIQYF. The CDR3 coding sequence is TGCGCCAGCAGCAGCGGTAGGAGTGACATTCAGTACTTC.

The genes are TRBV6-1 and TRBJ2-2; D is unclear. This CDR3 has 16 residues. Looked up from germline, CDR1 is MNHNS and CDR2 is SASEGT. The V and J ends lost 3 bases and 0 bases respectively, with 11 bases between them. This CDR3 is CASSDFAATNTGELFF. The CDR3 bases are TGTGCCAGCAGTGATTTTGCAGCCACGAACACCGGGGAGCTGTTTTTT.

In this sample, this clonotype turned up a few times. The J gene is TRBJ1-2, the V gene TRBV25-1; D might be TRBD1 (5 bases). V shed 3 bases and J shed 8 bases, with 10 bases lying between them. The CDR3 runs to 12 residues. Germline V gives CDR1 MGHDK, CDR2 SYGVNS. CDR3 sequence (DNA): TGTGCCAGCAGTGAGGGGGTGAGGGGCTACACCTTC. Amino acid sequence: CASSEGVRGYTF.

The sample holds many counts of this clonotype. This chain connects TRBV7-9 to TRBJ1-2; tentatively, D is TRBD1 (5 bases). This CDR3 is 14 amino acids long. Germline V lookup: CDR1 SEHNR, CDR2 FQNEAQ (reference sequence). V dropped 7 bases and J dropped 4 bases, with 16 bases sitting between them. This CDR3 reads CASNPGVDTYGYTF. CDR3 sequence (DNA): TGTGCCAGCAACCCGGGAGTGGACACCTATGGCTACACCTTC.

The sample holds one count of this clonotype. CDR3 residues: CAISESRDSPNQPQHF. DNA of the CDR3: TGTGCCATCAGTGAGTCGAGGGACAGTCCGAATCAGCCCCAGCATTTT. The J gene is TRBJ1-5, the V gene TRBV10-3; 7 positions match TRBD1. Unmatched junction bases numbered 6, after V lost 0 bases and J lost 4 bases. The CDR3 sequence is 16 residues long. CDR1 is ENHRY, CDR2 SYGVKD, per germline.

The chain is built from TRBV6-2 or TRBV6-3 and TRBJ2-7; maybe TRBD2 (6 bases). The CDR3 is 14 amino acids. The V and J ends lost 5 bases and 2 bases respectively, with 13 bases between them. Germline V gene data show CDR1 as MNHEY and CDR2 as SVGEGT. CDR3 nucleotide sequence: TGTGCCAGCAGTACTGACGGGGGACCCTACGAGCAGTACTTC. Amino acid sequence: CASSTDGGPYEQYF.